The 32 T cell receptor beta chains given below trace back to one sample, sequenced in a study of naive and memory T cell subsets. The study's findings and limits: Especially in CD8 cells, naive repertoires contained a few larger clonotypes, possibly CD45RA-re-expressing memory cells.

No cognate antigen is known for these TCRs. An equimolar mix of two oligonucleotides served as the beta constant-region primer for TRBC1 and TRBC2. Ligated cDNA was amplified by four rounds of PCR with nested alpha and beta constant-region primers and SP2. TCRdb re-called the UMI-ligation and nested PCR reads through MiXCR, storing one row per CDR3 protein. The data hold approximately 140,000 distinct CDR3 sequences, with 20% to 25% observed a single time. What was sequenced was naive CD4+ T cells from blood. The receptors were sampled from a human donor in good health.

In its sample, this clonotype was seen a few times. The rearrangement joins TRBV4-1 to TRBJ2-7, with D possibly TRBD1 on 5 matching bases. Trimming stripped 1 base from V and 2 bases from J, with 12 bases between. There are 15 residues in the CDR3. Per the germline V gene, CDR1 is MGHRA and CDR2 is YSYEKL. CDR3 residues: CASSQVGRRTYEQYF. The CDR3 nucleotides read TGCGCCAGCAGCCAAGTGGGGCGGAGAACCTACGAGCAGTACTTC.

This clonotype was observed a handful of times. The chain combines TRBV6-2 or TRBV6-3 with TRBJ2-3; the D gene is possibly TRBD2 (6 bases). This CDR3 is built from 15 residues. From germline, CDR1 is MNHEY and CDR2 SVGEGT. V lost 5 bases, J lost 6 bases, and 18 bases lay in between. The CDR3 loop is CASSNRDWLADTQYF. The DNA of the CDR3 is TGTGCCAGCAGTAACCGGGACTGGCTGGCGGATACGCAGTATTTT.

This chain's CDR3 is CASGSRAYEQYF. The CDR3 DNA follows: TGTGCCAGCGGATCGAGGGCCTACGAGCAGTACTTC. This chain connects TRBV28 to TRBJ2-7; possibly TRBD2 for D (5 bases). The CDR3 is made up of 12 amino acids. Germline V gene lookup returns CDR1 MDHEN and CDR2 SYDVKM. Trimming removed 8 bases at V and 2 bases at J, with 10 bases between.

The CDR3 DNA sequence: TGTGCCAGCAGCTCCCTCGACAGCTACGAGCAGTACTTC. Encoded protein: CASSSLDSYEQYF. The chain links TRBV5-5 to TRBJ2-7; D is possibly TRBD1 (5 bases). The germline V and J ends were trimmed by 3 bases and 3 bases, with 10 bases remaining between them. Per germline, CDR1 SGHKS and CDR2 YYEKEE (reference sequence). The CDR3 spans 13 residues.

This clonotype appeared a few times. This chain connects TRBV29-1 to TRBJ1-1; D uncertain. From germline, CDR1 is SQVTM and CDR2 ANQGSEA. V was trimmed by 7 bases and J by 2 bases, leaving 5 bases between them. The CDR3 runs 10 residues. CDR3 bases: TGCAGCGGCCAAAACACTGAAGCTTTCTTT. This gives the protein CSGQNTEAFF.

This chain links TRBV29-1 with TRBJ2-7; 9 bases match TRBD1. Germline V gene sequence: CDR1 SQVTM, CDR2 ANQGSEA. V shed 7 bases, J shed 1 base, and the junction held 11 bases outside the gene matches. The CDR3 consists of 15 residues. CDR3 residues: CSEGQTGGASYEQYF. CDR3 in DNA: TGCAGCGAAGGACAAACAGGGGGCGCGTCCTACGAGCAGTACTTC.

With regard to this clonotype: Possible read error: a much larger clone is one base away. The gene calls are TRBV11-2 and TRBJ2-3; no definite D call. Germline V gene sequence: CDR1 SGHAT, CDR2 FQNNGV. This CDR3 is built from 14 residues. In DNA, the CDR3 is TGTGCCAGCAGCTTAGCAAACGGAGCAGATACGCTGTATTTT. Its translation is CASSLANGADTLYF.

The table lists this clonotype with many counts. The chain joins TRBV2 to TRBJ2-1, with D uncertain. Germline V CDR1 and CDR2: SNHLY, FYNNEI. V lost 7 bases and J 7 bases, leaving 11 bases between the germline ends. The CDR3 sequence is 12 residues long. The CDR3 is CASTFDRNEQFF. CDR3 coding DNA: TGTGCCAGCACGTTTGACCGGAATGAGCAGTTCTTC.

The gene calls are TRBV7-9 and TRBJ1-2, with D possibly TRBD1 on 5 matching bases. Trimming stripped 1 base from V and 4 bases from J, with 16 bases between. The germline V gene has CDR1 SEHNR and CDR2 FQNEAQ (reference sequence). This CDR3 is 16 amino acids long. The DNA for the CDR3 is TGTGCCAGCAGCTTAGTACGGGACTTCCCTCGCTATGGCTACACCTTC. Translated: CASSLVRDFPRYGYTF.

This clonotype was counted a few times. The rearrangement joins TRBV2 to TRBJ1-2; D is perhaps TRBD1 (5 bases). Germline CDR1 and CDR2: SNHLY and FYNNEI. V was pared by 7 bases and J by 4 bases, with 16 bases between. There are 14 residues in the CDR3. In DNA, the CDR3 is TGTGCCAGCATTCCTCCGGGACGGGCCTATGGCTACACCTTC. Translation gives CASIPPGRAYGYTF.

CDR3 amino acids: CSARDGSSYEQYF. CDR3 DNA: TGCAGTGCTAGAGACGGGAGCTCCTACGAGCAGTACTTC. The chain joins TRBV20-1 to TRBJ2-7, with D maybe TRBD2 (6 bases). Per germline, CDR1 DFQATT and CDR2 SNEGSKA (reference sequence). V was cut by 0 bases and J by 0 bases, with 6 bases left in between. This CDR3 is 13 amino acids long.

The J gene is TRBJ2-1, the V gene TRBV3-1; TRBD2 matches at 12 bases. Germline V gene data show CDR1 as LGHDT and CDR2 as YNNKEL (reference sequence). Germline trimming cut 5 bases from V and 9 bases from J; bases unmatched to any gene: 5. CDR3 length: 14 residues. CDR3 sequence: CASSRLAGESEQFF. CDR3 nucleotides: TGTGCCAGCAGCAGACTAGCGGGAGAGAGTGAGCAGTTCTTC.

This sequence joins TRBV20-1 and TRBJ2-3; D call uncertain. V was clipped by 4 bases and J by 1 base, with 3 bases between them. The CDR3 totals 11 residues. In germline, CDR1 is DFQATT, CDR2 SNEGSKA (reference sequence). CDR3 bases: TGCAGTGCTACTCGCACAGATACGCAGTATTTT. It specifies CSATRTDTQYF.

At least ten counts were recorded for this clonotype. The CDR3, as DNA: TGCAGTGCTAGAGACGGGACGGGGCCCGTAGGCTACACCTTC. It yields the protein CSARDGTGPVGYTF. This sequence joins TRBV20-1 and TRBJ1-2, with a weak D call TRBD1 (5 bases). V was shortened by 0 bases and J by 8 bases, with 16 bases between the two germline ends. The germline gives CDR1 DFQATT, CDR2 SNEGSKA (reference sequence). The CDR3 length is 14 residues.

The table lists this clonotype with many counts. CDR3 in amino acids: CASSLPARGVSGNTYNEQFF. CDR3 bases: TGCGCCAGCAGCCTCCCTGCTCGAGGGGTGAGCGGGAATACTTACAATGAGCAGTTCTTC. V is TRBV4-1 and J is TRBJ2-1; 7 bases agree with TRBD2. Germline V gene lookup returns CDR1 MGHRA and CDR2 YSYEKL. Trimming removed 4 bases from V and 4 bases from J; junction bases left unmatched: 22. The CDR3 spans 20 residues.

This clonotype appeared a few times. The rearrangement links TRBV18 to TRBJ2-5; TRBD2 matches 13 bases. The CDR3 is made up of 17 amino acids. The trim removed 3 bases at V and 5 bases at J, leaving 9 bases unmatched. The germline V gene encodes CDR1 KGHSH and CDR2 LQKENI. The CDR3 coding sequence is TGTGCCAGCTCACCCAGGAATGGACTAGCGGGAGAGGAGACCCAGTACTTC. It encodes CASSPRNGLAGEETQYF. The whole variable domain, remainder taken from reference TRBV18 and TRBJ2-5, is NAGVMQNPRHLVRRRGQEARLRCSPMKGHSHVYWYRQLPEEGLKFMVYLQKENIIDESGMPKERFSAEFPKEGPSILRIQQVVRGDSAAYFCASSPRNGLAGEETQYFGPGTRLLVL.

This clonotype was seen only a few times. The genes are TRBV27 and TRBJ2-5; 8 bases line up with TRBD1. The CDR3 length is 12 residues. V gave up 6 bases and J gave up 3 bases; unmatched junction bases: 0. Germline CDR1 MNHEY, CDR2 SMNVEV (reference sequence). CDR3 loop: CASRTGEETQYF. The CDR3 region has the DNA TGTGCCAGCAGGACAGGGGAAGAGACCCAGTACTTC.

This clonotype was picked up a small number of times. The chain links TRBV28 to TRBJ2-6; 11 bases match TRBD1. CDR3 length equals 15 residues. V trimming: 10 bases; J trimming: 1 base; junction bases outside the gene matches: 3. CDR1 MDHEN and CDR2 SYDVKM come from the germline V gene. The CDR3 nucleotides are TGTGCCATCGGACAGGGGGCTTCTGGGGCCAACGTCCTGACTTTC. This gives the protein CAIGQGASGANVLTF.

The CDR3 coding sequence is TGTGCCAGCAGCCTTCCACCGGGACTCGGCACTGAAGCTTTCTTT. Translated, it gives CASSLPPGLGTEAFF. The V call is TRBV28, the J call TRBJ1-1; maybe TRBD1 (5 bases). The CDR3 runs to 15 residues. The germline gives CDR1 MDHEN, CDR2 SYDVKM. Trimming stripped 6 bases from V and 4 bases from J, with 18 bases between.

The CDR3 protein is CSAKGQGAKNIQYF. In nucleotides, the CDR3 is TGCAGCGCCAAGGGACAGGGAGCCAAAAACATTCAGTACTTC. The chain is built from TRBV29-1 and TRBJ2-4, with 9 bases matching TRBD1. V lost 7 bases, J lost 0 bases, and 4 bases stayed unmatched. Germline values: CDR1 SQVTM, CDR2 ANQGSEA. The CDR3 consists of 14 residues.

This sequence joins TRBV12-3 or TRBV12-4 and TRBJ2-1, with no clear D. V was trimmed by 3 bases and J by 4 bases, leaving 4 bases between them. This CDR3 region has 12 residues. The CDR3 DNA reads TGTGCCAGCAGTTTTAGGTACAATGAGCAGTTCTTC. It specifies CASSFRYNEQFF.

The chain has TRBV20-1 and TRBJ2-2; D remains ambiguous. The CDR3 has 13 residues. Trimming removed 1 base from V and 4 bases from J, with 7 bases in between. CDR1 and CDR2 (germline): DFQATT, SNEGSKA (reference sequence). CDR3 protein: CSARGGSTGELFF. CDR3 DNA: TGCAGTGCTAGAGGAGGAAGCACCGGGGAGCTGTTTTTT.

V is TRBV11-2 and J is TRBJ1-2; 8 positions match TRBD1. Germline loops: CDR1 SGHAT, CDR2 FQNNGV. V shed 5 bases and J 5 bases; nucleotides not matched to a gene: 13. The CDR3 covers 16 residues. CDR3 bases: TGTGCCAGCAGCCCACCAACCTGGACAGGGATTTATGGCTACACCTTC. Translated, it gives CASSPPTWTGIYGYTF.

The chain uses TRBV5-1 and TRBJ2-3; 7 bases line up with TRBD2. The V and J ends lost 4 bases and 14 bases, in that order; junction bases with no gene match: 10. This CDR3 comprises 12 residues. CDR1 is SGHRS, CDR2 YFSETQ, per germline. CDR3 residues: CASSRGSGIWYF. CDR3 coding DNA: TGCGCCAGCAGCCGCGGGAGCGGTATTTGGTATTTT.

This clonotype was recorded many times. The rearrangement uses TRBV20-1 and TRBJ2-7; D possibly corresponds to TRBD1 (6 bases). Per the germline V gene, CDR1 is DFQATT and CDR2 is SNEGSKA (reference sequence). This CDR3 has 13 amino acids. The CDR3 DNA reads TGCAGCATGGCTAAAACAGGGAGCAACGAGCAGTACTTC. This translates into CSMAKTGSNEQYF.

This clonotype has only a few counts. The CDR3 sequence is CASTDRVRYNEQFF. CDR3 nucleotide sequence: TGTGCCAGCACCGACAGGGTGCGCTACAATGAGCAGTTCTTC. This chain links TRBV18 with TRBJ2-1, with TRBD1 matching over 7 bases. Germline values: CDR1 KGHSH, CDR2 LQKENI. This CDR3 region has 14 residues. Germline trimming cut 8 bases from V and 3 bases from J; bases unmatched to any gene: 7.

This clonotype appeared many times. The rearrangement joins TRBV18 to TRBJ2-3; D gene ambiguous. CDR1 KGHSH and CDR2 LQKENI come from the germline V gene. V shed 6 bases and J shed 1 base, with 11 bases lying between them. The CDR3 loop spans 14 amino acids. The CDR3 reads CASSTSVGTDTQYF. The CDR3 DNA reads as TGTGCCAGCTCCACAAGTGTGGGCACAGATACGCAGTATTTT.

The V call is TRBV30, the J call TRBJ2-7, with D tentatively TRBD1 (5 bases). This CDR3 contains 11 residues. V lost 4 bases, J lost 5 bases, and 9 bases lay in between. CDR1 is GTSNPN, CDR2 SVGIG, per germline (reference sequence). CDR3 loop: CAWTGFNEQYF. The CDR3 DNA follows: TGTGCCTGGACAGGGTTTAACGAGCAGTACTTC. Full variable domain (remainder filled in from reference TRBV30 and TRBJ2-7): SQTIHQWPATLVQPVGSPLSLECTVEGTSNPNLYWYRQAAGRGLQLLFYSVGIGQISSEVPQNLSASRPQDRQFILSSKKLLLSDSGFYLCAWTGFNEQYFGPGTRLTVT.

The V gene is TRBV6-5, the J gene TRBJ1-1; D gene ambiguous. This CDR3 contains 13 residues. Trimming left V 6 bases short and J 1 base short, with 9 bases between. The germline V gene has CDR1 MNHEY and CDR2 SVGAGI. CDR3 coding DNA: TGTGCCAGCAGACTTACACGGAACACTGAAGCTTTCTTT. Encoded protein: CASRLTRNTEAFF.

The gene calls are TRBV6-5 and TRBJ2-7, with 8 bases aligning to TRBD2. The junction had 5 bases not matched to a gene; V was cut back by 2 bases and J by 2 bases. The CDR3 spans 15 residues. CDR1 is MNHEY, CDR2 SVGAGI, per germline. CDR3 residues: CASSYLAGGTYEQYF. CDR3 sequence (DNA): TGTGCCAGCAGTTACCTGGCGGGGGGCACCTACGAGCAGTACTTC.

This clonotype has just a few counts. CDR3 in amino acids: CASSFVGRVGEQFF. The CDR3 DNA reads TGTGCCAGCAGTTTTGTCGGGAGGGTCGGTGAGCAGTTCTTC. The chain uses TRBV28 and TRBJ2-1, with TRBD2 matching 8 bases. There are 14 residues in the CDR3. In germline, CDR1 is MDHEN, CDR2 SYDVKM. J was trimmed by 9 bases and V by 3 bases; bases with no gene match: 7.

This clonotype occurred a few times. The CDR3 region is CSAYYSGRTYNEQFF. CDR3 nucleotides: TGCAGTGCTTACTATAGCGGGAGGACTTACAATGAGCAGTTCTTC. The V call is TRBV20-1, the J call TRBJ2-1, with 10 bases aligning to TRBD2. J lost 4 bases, V lost 5 bases, and 8 bases had no gene match. The CDR3 is 15 residues long. Germline V gene lookup returns CDR1 DFQATT and CDR2 SNEGSKA (reference sequence).